Each of the 29 T cell receptor beta chains below was sequenced from the same sample in a study of blood T cell repertoires in COVID-19. Here immunoSEQ multiplex PCR was the method, and the copy in TCRdb shows in-frame clones only, minus some. The table has roughly 350,000 clones, more than 75% seen once. The sample consisted of peripheral blood. Source of these receptors: a woman aged 25 to 45 with COVID-19, enrolled during active disease.

This chain uses TRBV9 with TRBJ1-5, with TRBD1 as a possible D gene (6 bases). The CDR3 is 14 residues long. CDR1 is SGDLS, CDR2 YYNGEE, per germline. Trimming left V 3 bases short and J 4 bases short, with 11 bases between. CDR3 sequence: CASSASQGNQPQHF. Here the CDR3 DNA reads TGTGCCAGCAGCGCGTCACAGGGAAATCAGCCCCAGCATTTT.

The sample holds one count of this clone. The rearrangement uses TRBV19 and TRBJ2-1; 9 bases are a match to TRBD1. The germline V gene has CDR1 LNHDA and CDR2 SQIVND (reference sequence). The CDR3 is 13 residues long. The ends lost 6 bases at V and 13 bases at J; junction bases unmatched: 10. In nucleotides, the CDR3 is TGTGCCAGTAGCACCCTCGACAGGGGGGTTCAGTTCTTC. It is translated as CASSTLDRGVQFF.

This clone has only one observation. The V gene is TRBV3-1 (or the pseudogene TRBV3-2), the J gene TRBJ2-3, with TRBD2 as a possible D gene (5 bases). V gave up 4 bases and J gave up 4 bases, with 9 bases separating them. The CDR3 loop spans 13 amino acids. Per the germline V gene, CDR1 is LGHDT and CDR2 is YNNKEL (reference sequence). The CDR3 nucleotides are TGTGCCAGCAGCCCGAGCGGTGCAGATACGCAGTATTTT. Encoded protein: CASSPSGADTQYF.

This clone has more than one count but fewer than ten. The rearrangement joins TRBV7-3 to TRBJ2-2, with D unclear. Germline CDR1 reads SGHTA; CDR2 reads FQGTGA. The CDR3 is 14 residues long. V was cut by 3 bases and J by 0 bases, with 5 bases left in between. CDR3 nucleotides: TGTGCCAGCAGCTTGGGCACGAACACCGGGGAGCTGTTTTTT. Translation gives CASSLGTNTGELFF.

This clone was picked up one time. This chain connects TRBV15 to TRBJ2-2; 9 positions agree with TRBD2. The germline V gene encodes CDR1 LNHNV and CDR2 YYDKDF (reference sequence). The V and J ends lost 0 bases and 5 bases, in that order; junction bases with no gene match: 1. The CDR3 runs 15 residues. The CDR3 reads CATSRDGLATGELFF. The CDR3 DNA is TGTGCCACCAGCAGAGACGGACTAGCGACCGGGGAGCTGTTTTTT.

The rearrangement uses TRBV29-1 and TRBJ2-1; D is perhaps TRBD2 (7 bases). This CDR3 is built from 12 residues. The V gene lost 8 bases and the J gene lost 7 bases, with 15 bases spanning the gap. The germline CDR1 and CDR2 sequences are SQVTM and ANQGSEA. CDR3 region: CSIVRGGNEQFF. The CDR3 DNA is TGCAGCATAGTGAGGGGGGGGAATGAGCAGTTCTTC.

This sequence joins TRBV30 and TRBJ1-2; 9 bases are shared with TRBD1. The CDR3 has 13 residues. Germline trimming cut 4 bases from V and 7 bases from J; bases unmatched to any gene: 7. The germline V gene has CDR1 GTSNPN and CDR2 SVGIG (reference sequence). Written as DNA, the CDR3 is TGTGCCTGGAACCCTTACAGGGGGCCTGGCTACACCTTC. This sequence encodes CAWNPYRGPGYTF.

The chain is built from TRBV5-1 and TRBJ1-6, with 8 bases identical to TRBD1. The CDR3 spans 15 residues. Germline CDR1 reads SGHRS; CDR2 reads YFSETQ. The J segment lost 7 bases and the V segment lost 1 base, leaving 4 bases of the junction unmatched. The CDR3 loop is CASSLRSGGNSPLHF. The DNA for the CDR3 is TGCGCCAGCAGCTTGAGATCAGGGGGCAATTCACCCCTCCACTTT.

The count of this clone is one. The chain has TRBV5-4 and TRBJ2-7; 13 bases line up with TRBD2. J lost 2 bases, V lost 4 bases, and 6 bases had no gene match. The CDR3 covers 16 residues. Per germline, CDR1 SGHNT and CDR2 YYREEE (reference sequence). CDR3 DNA sequence: TGTGCCAGCAGCCGGACGGGGACTAGCGGGGCCTACGAGCAGTACTTC. Its protein is CASSRTGTSGAYEQYF.

This sequence joins TRBV24-1 and TRBJ1-1; 8 nucleotides match TRBD1. The length of the CDR3 is 13 residues. V shed 4 bases, J shed 11 bases, and the junction held 8 bases outside the gene matches. Germline V gene lookup returns CDR1 KGHDR and CDR2 SFDVKD. The CDR3 is CATSDPGQGRAFF. CDR3 nucleotides: TGTGCCACCAGTGACCCAGGACAGGGACGGGCTTTCTTT.

The chain has TRBV6-6 and TRBJ2-7; D is unresolved. The CDR3 contains 13 residues. Germline CDR1 MNHNY, CDR2 SVGAGI (reference sequence). V lost 2 bases and J 0 bases, leaving 5 bases between the germline ends. CDR3 bases: TGTGCCAGCAGTTACATGGCCTCCTACGAGCAGTACTTC. Its translation: CASSYMASYEQYF.

This clone has only a few counts. The chain carries TRBV5-1 and TRBJ2-3, with D possibly being TRBD1 (6 bases). The germline V and J ends were trimmed by 2 bases and 3 bases, with 7 bases remaining between them. CDR1 is SGHRS, CDR2 YFSETQ, per germline. This CDR3 is built from 13 residues. CDR3 nucleotides: TGCGCCAGCAGCTTTCAGGGGACAGATACGCAGTATTTT. It encodes CASSFQGTDTQYF.

The rearrangement uses TRBV28 and TRBJ1-2, with 11 bases aligning to TRBD1. This CDR3 comprises 13 residues. Germline V gene sequence: CDR1 MDHEN, CDR2 SYDVKM. With 4 bases clipped from V and 11 bases from J, the junction kept 6 bases outside the gene matches. The CDR3 here is CASSSRDRGGYTF. As DNA, the CDR3 is TGTGCCAGCAGTTCCCGGGACAGGGGGGGTTACACCTTC.

V gene TRBV19 combines with J gene TRBJ2-1, with TRBD1 identical over 7 bases. With 4 bases clipped from V and 12 bases from J, the junction kept 15 bases outside the gene matches. The germline V gene encodes CDR1 LNHDA and CDR2 SQIVND (reference sequence). The CDR3 length is 15 residues. This CDR3 reads CASSTQGQLTLVQFF. CDR3 nucleotides: TGTGCCAGTAGTACCCAGGGACAGCTCACCTTAGTGCAGTTCTTC.

The genes are TRBV6-5 and TRBJ2-1; a weak D match, TRBD2 (6 bases). This CDR3 is 13 amino acids long. Per the germline V gene, CDR1 is MNHEY and CDR2 is SVGAGI. Deletions cut 4 bases from V and 6 bases from J, with 10 bases between. CDR3 sequence: CASSSGTLNEQFF. CDR3 bases: TGTGCCAGCAGTTCCGGGACTCTCAATGAGCAGTTCTTC.

This CDR3 is CAITTGIGDYGYTF. CDR3 nucleotide sequence: TGTGCCATCACTACAGGGATTGGGGACTATGGCTACACCTTC. V is TRBV10-3 and J is TRBJ1-2, with D possibly being TRBD1 (6 bases). Germline assignment: CDR1 ENHRY and CDR2 SYGVKD. V lost 7 bases, J lost 3 bases, and 15 bases lay in between. The CDR3 loop spans 14 amino acids.

The gene calls are TRBV11-1 and TRBJ2-4; the D gene is possibly TRBD1 (5 bases). Germline V gene data show CDR1 as SGHAT and CDR2 as FQDESV (reference sequence). The CDR3 runs to 14 residues. V lost 1 base and J 1 base, leaving 5 bases between the germline ends. CDR3 DNA sequence: TGTGCCAGCAGCTTAGGGGGCGCCAAAAACATTCAGTACTTC. As protein: CASSLGGAKNIQYF.

The chain recombines TRBV10-3 with TRBJ2-5, with D possibly TRBD1 on 5 matching bases. From germline, CDR1 is ENHRY and CDR2 SYGVKD. Trimming shortened V by 4 bases and J by 3 bases, and 12 bases separated the two germline ends. This CDR3 is 14 amino acids long. This CDR3 is CAISARQGKETQYF. CDR3 nucleotides: TGTGCCATCAGTGCGAGGCAGGGAAAAGAGACCCAGTACTTC.

The chain recombines TRBV7-3 with TRBJ1-1, with TRBD1 matching over 9 bases. The CDR3 has 14 residues. The V gene end was trimmed by 5 bases and the J gene end by 5 bases; junction bases not matched to a gene: 6. The V gene's germline CDR1 is SGHTA and CDR2 FQGTGA. CDR3 nucleotide sequence: TGTGCCAGCAGCCTACAGGGGGCAGGGACTGAAGCTTTCTTT. Its translation is CASSLQGAGTEAFF.

J is TRBJ1-1 and V is TRBV18; tentatively, D is TRBD1 (6 bases). The V end was cut by 4 bases, the J end by 0 bases, with 18 bases between. Germline assignment: CDR1 KGHSH and CDR2 LQKENI. CDR3 length: 17 amino acids. CDR3 bases: TGTGCCAGCTCACAATTGCCACAGGGCCCTATGAACACTGAAGCTTTCTTT. This encodes CASSQLPQGPMNTEAFF.

The chain is built from TRBV27 and TRBJ2-7, with 7 bases lining up with TRBD1. Germline loops: CDR1 MNHEY, CDR2 SMNVEV (reference sequence). This CDR3 contains 13 residues. V shed 5 bases and J 4 bases; nucleotides not matched to a gene: 5. The CDR3 nucleotides read TGTGCCAGCAGTCTGCCAGGGGGATACGAGCAGTACTTC. Translated: CASSLPGGYEQYF.

The chain carries TRBV30 and TRBJ2-3, with 8 positions matching TRBD2. Germline CDR1 is GTSNPN and CDR2 is SVGIG (reference sequence). The V and J ends lost 8 bases and 0 bases, in that order; junction bases with no gene match: 10. The CDR3 sequence is 15 residues long. CDR3 protein: CARAREGASTDTQYF. CDR3 DNA sequence: TGTGCCCGCGCCCGGGAGGGAGCTAGCACAGATACGCAGTATTTT.

The chain joins TRBV3-1 (or the pseudogene TRBV3-2) to TRBJ1-6, with no clear D. Looked up from germline, CDR1 is LGHDT and CDR2 is YNNKEL (reference sequence). The CDR3 has 15 amino acids. V gave up 4 bases and J gave up 5 bases, with 12 bases separating them. Written as DNA, the CDR3 is TGTGCCAGCAGCCCCGTCCGGGGAGATAATTCACCCCTCCACTTT. The encoded protein is CASSPVRGDNSPLHF.

The chain is built from TRBV28 and TRBJ1-4, with D hard to call. V was shortened by 3 bases and J by 10 bases, with 12 bases between the two germline ends. Germline CDR1 reads MDHEN; CDR2 reads SYDVKM. CDR3 length: 13 amino acids. CDR3 loop: CASSFTASGKLFF. DNA for the CDR3: TGTGCCAGCAGTTTTACGGCGTCGGGAAAACTGTTTTTT.

The chain joins TRBV2 to TRBJ1-5; 8 nucleotides match TRBD1. Losses at the gene ends were 6 bases for V and 5 bases for J; bases not matched to a gene: 3. The CDR3 is 13 amino acids. Looked up from germline, CDR1 is SNHLY and CDR2 is FYNNEI. The CDR3 region is CASRATGDQPQHF. CDR3 bases: TGTGCCAGCAGAGCGACAGGGGATCAGCCCCAGCATTTT.

The rearrangement uses TRBV1 and TRBJ2-5; whether TRBD2, the table's D call, matches the DNA was not checked. TRBV1 is classified as a pseudogene. This CDR3 comprises 16 residues. The CDR3 protein is CTIAYQAGGGGETQYF. The CDR3 nucleotides read TGCACCATCGCGTATCAGGCGGGAGGGGGAGGAGAGACCCAGTACTTC.

The rearrangement uses TRBV7-9 and TRBJ2-6; 9 positions agree with TRBD1. Trimming took 5 bases from V and 2 from J; bases not matched to a gene: 4. The germline V gene has CDR1 SEHNR and CDR2 FQNEAQ (reference sequence). The CDR3 totals 16 residues. The CDR3 protein is CASSEQGAPGANVLTF. CDR3 DNA: TGTGCCAGCAGCGAACAGGGGGCGCCTGGGGCCAACGTCCTGACTTTC.

V and J are TRBV3-1 (or the pseudogene TRBV3-2) and TRBJ1-5; possibly TRBD1 for D (6 bases). Germline V lookup: CDR1 LGHDT, CDR2 YNNKEL (reference sequence). CDR3 length: 15 residues. V gave up 3 bases and J gave up 6 bases, with 15 bases separating them. This CDR3 is CASSQGGGVSQPQHF. The DNA of the CDR3 is TGTGCCAGCAGCCAGGGGGGGGGCGTCAGTCAGCCCCAGCATTTT.

This clone was found a few times. J is TRBJ1-5 and V is TRBV15; 8 nucleotides agree with TRBD1. Unmatched junction bases numbered 0, after V lost 0 bases and J lost 2 bases. Germline CDR1 and CDR2: LNHNV and YYDKDF (reference sequence). CDR3 length: 15 amino acids. The CDR3 region is CATSREQGGNQPQHF. Here the CDR3 DNA reads TGTGCCACCAGCAGAGAACAGGGGGGCAATCAGCCCCAGCATTTT.